The 14 T cell receptor beta chains given below trace back to one sample, sequenced in a study of cytomegalovirus exposure and HLA in healthy donors. Vbeta (60) and Jbeta (13) primers were used in the PCR. The repertoire was sequenced with immunoSEQ multiplex PCR; TCRdb's copy has only in-frame clones and lacks some. The sample includes 150,000 to 200,000 clones, roughly 80% of them seen just once. Sequencing was carried out using PBMCs. The receptors stem from a woman under 40 in good health and CMV-seronegative.

In this sample, this clone turned up once. This sequence joins TRBV9 and TRBJ1-1; the D is unclear. CDR1 SGDLS and CDR2 YYNGEE come from the germline V gene. Trimming shortened V by 0 bases and J by 11 bases, and 14 bases separated the two germline ends. The CDR3 has 13 residues. The CDR3 DNA sequence: TGTGCCAGCAGCGTAGGGTTGAACAGTGAGGCTTTCTTT. It encodes CASSVGLNSEAFF.

CDR3 residues: CASSYSGTSLQETQYF. DNA of the CDR3: TGTGCCAGCAGTTACTCCGGGACTAGCCTCCAAGAGACCCAGTACTTC. The V call is TRBV6-5, the J call TRBJ2-5, with 9 bases aligning to TRBD2. The CDR3 covers 16 residues. The germline V gene has CDR1 MNHEY and CDR2 SVGAGI. V lost 0 bases to trimming and J lost 1 base; unmatched junction nucleotides: 3.

The J gene is TRBJ2-5, the V gene TRBV4-1; 7 positions match TRBD1. The junction had 12 bases not matched to a gene; V was cut back by 3 bases and J by 11 bases. This CDR3 is 14 amino acids long. Germline V CDR1 and CDR2: MGHRA, YSYEKL. This CDR3 reads CASSHPGQAWGQYF. Written as DNA, the CDR3 is TGCGCCAGCAGCCATCCCGGACAGGCCTGGGGGCAGTACTTC.

The V and J genes are TRBV9 and TRBJ1-4, with D hard to call. Trimming left V 2 bases short and J 3 bases short, with 11 bases between. CDR3 size: 15 residues. Germline CDR1 and CDR2: SGDLS and YYNGEE. CDR3 coding DNA: TGTGCCAGCAGCGTCCAGGACTCCGCTAATGAAAAACTGTTTTTT. Amino acid sequence: CASSVQDSANEKLFF.

The chain combines TRBV9 with TRBJ2-3; TRBD2 agrees at 8 bases. Germline assignment: CDR1 SGDLS and CDR2 YYNGEE. Unmatched junction bases numbered 17, after V lost 4 bases and J lost 7 bases. The CDR3 contains 17 residues. CDR3 in DNA: TGTGCCAGCAGCTTCCTTCCCGGGGGGGCCCGGCCAAATACGCAGTATTTT. It specifies CASSFLPGGARPNTQYF.

There are a few counts of this clone. This chain joins TRBV5-5 and TRBJ1-4, with TRBD1 identical over 8 bases. With 4 bases clipped from V and 2 bases from J, the junction kept 4 bases outside the gene matches. This CDR3 is built from 15 residues. Germline-derived CDR1 and CDR2 are SGHKS and YYEKEE (reference sequence). CDR3 DNA: TGTGCCAGCAGCCCAAGACAGGGGACTAATGAAAAACTGTTTTTT. This encodes CASSPRQGTNEKLFF. Using reference TRBV5-5 and TRBJ1-4 for the parts outside the CDR3, the full variable domain is DAGVTQSPTHLIKTRGQQVTLRCSPISGHKSVSWYQQVLGQGPQFIFQYYEKEERGRGNFPDRFSARQFPNYSSELNVNALLLGDSALYLCASSPRQGTNEKLFFGSGTQLSVL.

CDR3 coding DNA: TGTGCCAGTATGAGCGACAGGGAATCGGTAGTGGGGAAACTGTTTTTT. Protein sequence: CASMSDRESVVGKLFF. The rearrangement links TRBV19 to TRBJ1-4, with 7 bases fitting TRBD1. CDR1 and CDR2 from the germline V gene are LNHDA and SQIVND (reference sequence). V shed 7 bases and J 11 bases; nucleotides not matched to a gene: 19. The CDR3 loop spans 16 amino acids.

CDR3 loop: CASSPGGTGSYEQYF. Written as DNA, the CDR3 is TGTGCCAGCTCGCCGGGAGGGACTGGGAGCTACGAGCAGTACTTC. The chain combines TRBV18 with TRBJ2-7; TRBD2 matches at 8 bases. This CDR3 spans 15 amino acids. With 6 bases clipped from V and 3 bases from J, the junction kept 10 bases outside the gene matches. Germline CDR1 KGHSH, CDR2 LQKENI.

Concerning this clone itself: At one end the junction does not follow the germline gene, possibly because of a read error. The chain uses TRBV7-9 and TRBJ2-2; tentative D call: TRBD1 (6 bases). Germline V CDR1 and CDR2: SEHNR, FQNEAQ (reference sequence). The CDR3 runs to 16 residues. The CDR3 sequence is CSSSLAQGKDTGELFF. CDR3 DNA sequence: TGTTCCAGCAGCTTAGCGCAGGGGAAGGACACCGGGGAGCTGTTTTTT.

The rearrangement links TRBV7-9 to TRBJ1-2, with D uncertain. Trimming cost V 4 bases and J 2 bases, with 11 bases left between them. Germline assignment: CDR1 SEHNR and CDR2 FQNEAQ (reference sequence). The CDR3 has 14 residues. CDR3 sequence: CASSSTRENYGYTF. The CDR3 DNA follows: TGTGCCAGCAGCTCGACACGGGAGAACTATGGCTACACCTTC.

This clone was seen a few times. The chain links TRBV19 to TRBJ1-1; TRBD1 aligns across 9 bases. Germline V gene data show CDR1 as LNHDA and CDR2 as SQIVND (reference sequence). The CDR3 totals 18 residues. Trimming at V came to 6 bases and at J to 0 bases, leaving 14 bases not matched to a gene. CDR3 residues: CASSLIPGQGPLNTEAFF. In nucleotides, the CDR3 is TGTGCCAGTAGCCTGATACCGGGACAGGGACCTTTGAACACTGAAGCTTTCTTT.

The chain carries TRBV7-9 and TRBJ2-3, with D possibly being TRBD2 (7 bases). The germline CDR1 and CDR2 sequences are SEHNR and FQNEAQ (reference sequence). Trimming stripped 5 bases from V and 2 bases from J, with 20 bases between. This CDR3 region has 17 residues. CDR3 region: CASSPFDGGPYTDTQYF. The CDR3 DNA follows: TGTGCCAGCAGCCCTTTCGACGGGGGGCCCTACACAGATACGCAGTATTTT.

This chain connects TRBV6-5 to TRBJ2-5; TRBD2 might be the D (6 bases). CDR3 length: 14 amino acids. V was clipped by 4 bases and J by 9 bases, with 18 bases between them. Germline V gene lookup returns CDR1 MNHEY and CDR2 SVGAGI. The chain's CDR3 is CASSSPDSSGAQYF. The CDR3 bases are TGTGCCAGCAGTTCCCCGGACTCCTCGGGGGCCCAGTACTTC.

V usage is TRBV9 and J usage is TRBJ2-3; possibly TRBD2 for D (6 bases). V lost 3 bases and J 3 bases, leaving 11 bases between the germline ends. Germline lookup yields CDR1 SGDLS and CDR2 YYNGEE. The CDR3 is 14 residues long. CDR3 DNA: TGTGCCAGCAGCGCGTCCGGGAGAACAGATACGCAGTATTTT. This translates into CASSASGRTDTQYF. The full variable domain, its missing parts supplied by reference TRBV9 and TRBJ2-3, is DSGVTQTPKHLITATGQRVTLRCSPRSGDLSVYWYQQSLDQGLQFLIQYYNGEERAKGNILERFSAQQFPDLHSELNLSSLELGDSALYFCASSASGRTDTQYFGPGTRLTVL.